Below, 25 T cell receptor beta chains from the same sample are listed, as sequenced in a study of blood T cell repertoires in COVID-19. The repertoire was sequenced with immunoSEQ multiplex PCR; TCRdb's copy has only in-frame clones and lacks some. The repertoire consists of 350,000 to 450,000 clones, with around 88% occurring once and the leading ten covering just over 7%. The sample taken for sequencing was peripheral blood. The source of these receptors is an older woman with COVID-19, enrolled during active disease.

The rearrangement uses TRBV6-5 and TRBJ1-4; 9 bases align to TRBD1. Germline CDR1 is MNHEY and CDR2 is SVGAGI. CDR3 length: 14 amino acids. V dropped 6 bases and J dropped 6; count of bases not matched to a gene: 5. This CDR3 is CASRAGTGYEKLFF. The DNA of the CDR3 is TGTGCCAGCAGGGCAGGGACAGGGTATGAAAAACTGTTTTTT.

This clone was counted a few times. The V call is TRBV27, the J call TRBJ2-7, with TRBD2 matching 8 bases. V was clipped by 7 bases and J by 3 bases; unmatched bases: 5. The CDR3 extends over 13 amino acids. CDR1 MNHEY and CDR2 SMNVEV come from the germline V gene (reference sequence). Here the CDR3 DNA reads TGTGCCAGCACCCGGGGGGGAAACTACGAGCAGTACTTC. It is translated as CASTRGGNYEQYF.

The chain has TRBV19 and TRBJ2-1; a weak D match, TRBD2 (6 bases). Germline CDR1 is LNHDA and CDR2 is SQIVND (reference sequence). This CDR3 region has 15 residues. Trimming pared 1 base from V and 4 bases from J, leaving 11 bases between. The CDR3 coding sequence is TGTGCCAGTAGTATAGGGGTTGGGGGGTACAATGAGCAGTTCTTC. Protein sequence: CASSIGVGGYNEQFF.

This chain uses TRBV5-6 with TRBJ2-7; tentatively, D is TRBD1 (5 bases). The V end was cut by 0 bases, the J end by 0 bases, with 10 bases between. Germline assignment: CDR1 SGHDT and CDR2 YYEEEE. This CDR3 comprises 15 residues. For the CDR3, the DNA is TGTGCCAGCAGCTTGGTAGGGGTGGCCTCCTACGAGCAGTACTTC. This translates into CASSLVGVASYEQYF. The full variable domain, completed using reference TRBV5-6 and TRBJ2-7, is DAGVTQSPTHLIKTRGQQVTLRCSPKSGHDTVSWYQQALGQGPQFIFQYYEEEERQRGNFPDRFSGHQFPNYSSELNVNALLLGDSALYLCASSLVGVASYEQYFGPGTRLTVT.

The CDR3 region is CASSPLRPPNYGYTF. In DNA, the CDR3 is TGTGCCAGCTCACCACTCAGGCCTCCTAACTATGGCTACACCTTC. The chain uses TRBV18 and TRBJ1-2; no reliable D call. Trimming cost V 1 base and J 0 bases, with 9 bases left between them. The CDR3 consists of 15 residues. Germline V CDR1 and CDR2: KGHSH, LQKENI.

This clone has a handful of counts. This rearrangement joins TRBV6-2 or TRBV6-3 to TRBJ1-1, with no clear D. CDR1 MNHEY and CDR2 SVGEGT come from the germline V gene. The length of the CDR3 is 15 residues. Trimming removed 4 bases at V and 2 bases at J, with 14 bases between. CDR3 protein: CASSSHYGVNTEAFF. CDR3 sequence (DNA): TGTGCCAGCAGTTCCCACTACGGGGTAAACACTGAAGCTTTCTTT.

This chain links TRBV7-7 with TRBJ2-1, with D possibly being TRBD2 (6 bases). Germline CDR1 reads SSHAT; CDR2 reads FNYEAQ (reference sequence). The CDR3 has 17 residues. Between the trimmed V and J ends, which lost 5 bases and 3 bases, there was a span of 20 bases. The CDR3 sequence is CASSALRGGYGYNEQFF. The DNA of the CDR3 is TGTGCCAGCAGCGCGCTCCGTGGGGGGTATGGCTACAATGAGCAGTTCTTC. Combining the CDR3 with reference TRBV7-7 and TRBJ2-1 gives the whole variable domain GAGVSQSPRYKVTKRGQDVTLRCDPISSHATLYWYQQALGQGPEFLTYFNYEAQPDKSGLPSDRFSAERPEGSISTLTIQRTEQRDSAMYRCASSALRGGYGYNEQFFGPGTRLTVL.

The chain links TRBV7-8 to TRBJ1-5, with 7 positions matching TRBD1. This CDR3 region has 13 residues. After removal of 4 bases from V and 5 bases from J, the junction contained 2 bases not matched to a gene. In germline, CDR1 is SGHVS, CDR2 FQNEAQ. The CDR3 coding sequence is TGTGCCAGCAGCTGGGGACAGTATCAGCCCCAGCATTTT. Its protein product is CASSWGQYQPQHF.

The rearrangement joins TRBV23-1 to TRBJ2-7; 8 bases are a match to TRBD1. TRBV23-1 is an ORF, and what it does is uncertain. The CDR3 sequence is 17 residues long. After removal of 3 bases from V and 1 base from J, the junction contained 11 bases not matched to a gene. CDR3: CASSHLSTGVESYEQYF. DNA for the CDR3: TGCGCCAGCAGTCACCTCTCGACAGGGGTGGAATCCTACGAGCAGTACTTC.

The chain couples TRBV9 to TRBJ2-3; 14 bases match TRBD2. The V gene end was trimmed by 3 bases and the J gene end by 4 bases; junction bases not matched to a gene: 16. CDR3 length: 20 residues. Germline CDR1 reads SGDLS; CDR2 reads YYNGEE. The CDR3: CASSANPKTSGGAGADTQYF. The CDR3 DNA sequence: TGTGCCAGCAGCGCCAACCCGAAGACTAGCGGGGGGGCCGGGGCAGATACGCAGTATTTT. The full variable domain, with the rest looked up from reference TRBV9 and TRBJ2-3, is DSGVTQTPKHLITATGQRVTLRCSPRSGDLSVYWYQQSLDQGLQFLIQYYNGEERAKGNILERFSAQQFPDLHSELNLSSLELGDSALYFCASSANPKTSGGAGADTQYFGPGTRLTVL.

Worth noting for this clone: The junction differs from germline at one of its ends, possibly a read error. This sequence joins TRBV3-1 (or the pseudogene TRBV3-2) and TRBJ1-5, with a weak D call TRBD1 (5 bases). In germline, CDR1 is LGHDT, CDR2 YNNKEL (reference sequence). The length of the CDR3 is 17 residues. CDR3 loop: CASSKDCEGVSNQPQHF. DNA of the CDR3: TGTGCCAGCAGCAAAGATTGCGAAGGGGTGAGCAATCAGCCCCAGCATTTT.

J is TRBJ1-2 and V is TRBV5-6; 7 nucleotides match TRBD1. The germline V gene has CDR1 SGHDT and CDR2 YYEEEE. The trim removed 5 bases at V and 2 bases at J, leaving 9 bases unmatched. This CDR3 has 15 amino acids. The CDR3 region is CASRVTGPVNYGYTF. The CDR3 region has the DNA TGTGCCAGCAGAGTGACAGGGCCCGTAAACTATGGCTACACCTTC.

The J gene is TRBJ1-2, the V gene TRBV6-5, with D hard to call. The V gene's germline CDR1 is MNHEY and CDR2 SVGAGI. The CDR3 is 14 amino acids. V was trimmed by 4 bases and J by 4 bases, leaving 13 bases between them. The CDR3 loop is CASSSRSLPYGYTF. The CDR3 DNA sequence: TGTGCCAGCAGTTCGAGGTCCCTCCCCTATGGCTACACCTTC.

V gene TRBV28 combines with J gene TRBJ2-7; 7 positions agree with TRBD2. The CDR3 has 15 amino acids. V shed 3 bases, J shed 0 bases, and the junction held 5 bases outside the gene matches. CDR1 is MDHEN and CDR2 is SYDVKM in the germline V gene. CDR3 loop: CASSLGRDYSYEQYF. The CDR3 DNA follows: TGTGCCAGCAGTTTGGGCCGGGACTACTCCTACGAGCAGTACTTC. The full variable domain, completed using reference TRBV28 and TRBJ2-7, is DVKVTQSSRYLVKRTGEKVFLECVQDMDHENMFWYRQDPGLGLRLIYFSYDVKMKEKGDIPEGYSVSREKKERFSLILESASTNQTSMYLCASSLGRDYSYEQYFGPGTRLTVT.

This chain joins TRBV2 and TRBJ1-4, with D possibly matching TRBD1 (5 bases). This CDR3 contains 14 residues. V was trimmed by 6 bases and J by 10 bases, leaving 18 bases between them. From germline, CDR1 is SNHLY and CDR2 FYNNEI. The chain's CDR3 is CASRQSVVGGKLFF. CDR3 nucleotides: TGTGCCAGCAGGCAATCCGTGGTGGGGGGAAAACTGTTTTTT.

This clone came up a few times. This sequence joins TRBV4-1 and TRBJ1-1, with TRBD1 matching 8 bases. Trimming at V came to 4 bases and at J to 1 base, leaving 8 bases not matched to a gene. This CDR3 is 16 amino acids long. In germline, CDR1 is MGHRA, CDR2 YSYEKL. CDR3 sequence (DNA): TGCGCCAGCAGCCGCGTACAGGGGGGTGGGAACACTGAAGCTTTCTTT. Translated: CASSRVQGGGNTEAFF.

This chain uses TRBV6-5 with TRBJ2-1; TRBD2 might be the D (5 bases). The CDR3 is 14 amino acids. Germline values: CDR1 MNHEY, CDR2 SVGAGI. Trimming took off 0 bases at V and 5 bases at J, with 8 bases between the two ends. The CDR3 protein is CASSYSPGDNEQFF. CDR3 sequence (DNA): TGTGCCAGCAGTTACTCCCCCGGGGACAATGAGCAGTTCTTC.

This clone has a handful of counts. The rearrangement uses TRBV30 and TRBJ2-7; perhaps TRBD2 as D (6 bases). V lost 0 bases and J lost 3, with 15 bases in between. CDR3 length: 15 residues. Germline V gene sequence: CDR1 GTSNPN, CDR2 SVGIG (reference sequence). The CDR3 DNA follows: TGTGCCTGGAGTGTAAGTCCCCTAGCGAGCTACGAGCAGTACTTC. Translated: CAWSVSPLASYEQYF. Full variable domain (rest looked up from reference TRBV30 and TRBJ2-7): SQTIHQWPATLVQPVGSPLSLECTVEGTSNPNLYWYRQAAGRGLQLLFYSVGIGQISSEVPQNLSASRPQDRQFILSSKKLLLSDSGFYLCAWSVSPLASYEQYFGPGTRLTVT.

The genes are TRBV5-1 and TRBJ2-6; D remains ambiguous. The CDR3 totals 15 residues. V lost 4 bases, J lost 0 bases, and 8 bases lay in between. Germline values: CDR1 SGHRS, CDR2 YFSETQ. CDR3 region: CASSLGVSGANVLTF. CDR3 DNA: TGCGCCAGCAGCCTTGGAGTCTCTGGGGCCAACGTCCTGACTTTC.

The V gene is TRBV6-1, the J gene TRBJ2-7; 10 bases map to TRBD1. In germline, CDR1 is MNHNS, CDR2 SASEGT. Trimming cost V 1 base and J 3 bases; bases outside gene matches: 3. CDR3 length equals 15 residues. The CDR3 region is CASSEGGTGDYEQYF. The DNA of the CDR3 is TGTGCCAGCAGTGAAGGGGGGACAGGGGACTACGAGCAGTACTTC.

The chain couples TRBV10-3 to TRBJ1-3; D gene uncertain. V lost 0 bases and J lost 0, with 18 bases in between. The CDR3 has 19 residues. Germline values: CDR1 ENHRY, CDR2 SYGVKD. CDR3 DNA: TGTGCCATCAGTGAGTCCGGTCGGGGTAAGTACCTCTCTGGAAACACCATATATTTT. Its protein product is CAISESGRGKYLSGNTIYF.

The chain employs TRBV3-1 (or the pseudogene TRBV3-2) and TRBJ2-3; TRBD2 agrees at 13 bases. This CDR3 spans 14 amino acids. Losses at the gene ends were 10 bases for V and 3 bases for J; bases not matched to a gene: 4. Germline CDR1 LGHDT, CDR2 YNNKEL (reference sequence). This CDR3 reads CATTLAGGTDTQYF. CDR3 bases: TGTGCCACCACACTAGCGGGGGGGACAGATACGCAGTATTTT.

In its sample, this clone was seen a few times. This chain uses TRBV4-1 with TRBJ1-1; TRBD1 aligns across 9 bases. This CDR3 has 15 residues. In germline, CDR1 is MGHRA, CDR2 YSYEKL. V lost 2 bases and J lost 9; bases outside the gene matches: 10. The DNA for the CDR3 is TGCGCCAGCAGCCAAACCGAGGCGGACAGGGGTAAAGCTTTCTTT. Translated: CASSQTEADRGKAFF.

This clone turned up a few times. The V call is TRBV6-5, the J call TRBJ1-3; D is perhaps TRBD1 (6 bases). Germline assignment: CDR1 MNHEY and CDR2 SVGAGI. The V gene lost 6 bases and the J gene lost 0 bases, with 9 bases spanning the gap. This CDR3 contains 14 residues. The CDR3 region is CASRKDSSGNTIYF. The CDR3 region has the DNA TGTGCCAGCAGGAAGGACAGCTCTGGAAACACCATATATTTT.

The chain combines TRBV30 with TRBJ1-5; 9 bases match TRBD1. V gave up 3 bases and J gave up 5 bases; unmatched junction bases: 8. CDR1 and CDR2 (germline): GTSNPN, SVGIG (reference sequence). The CDR3 extends over 15 amino acids. CDR3 region: CAWSQSGTGYQPQHF. The CDR3 DNA reads as TGTGCCTGGAGCCAATCCGGGACAGGGTATCAGCCCCAGCATTTT.